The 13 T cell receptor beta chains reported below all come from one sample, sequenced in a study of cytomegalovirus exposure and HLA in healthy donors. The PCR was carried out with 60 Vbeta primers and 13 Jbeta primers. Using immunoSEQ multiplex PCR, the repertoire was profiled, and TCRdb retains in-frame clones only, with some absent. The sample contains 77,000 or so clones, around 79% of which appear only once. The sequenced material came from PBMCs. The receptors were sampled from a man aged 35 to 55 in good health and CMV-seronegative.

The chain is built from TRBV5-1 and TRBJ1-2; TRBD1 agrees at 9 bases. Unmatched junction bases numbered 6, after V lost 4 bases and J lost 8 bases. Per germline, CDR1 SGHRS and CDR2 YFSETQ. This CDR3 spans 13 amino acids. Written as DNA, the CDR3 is TGCGCCAGCAGCCTGGGACAGGGTGGCGGCTACACCTTC. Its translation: CASSLGQGGGYTF.

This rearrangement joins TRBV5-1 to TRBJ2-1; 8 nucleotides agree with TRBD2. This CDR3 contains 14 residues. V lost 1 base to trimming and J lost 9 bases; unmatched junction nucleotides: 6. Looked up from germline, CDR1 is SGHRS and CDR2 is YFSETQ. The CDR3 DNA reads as TGCGCCAGCAGCTTGCGAGCGGGAGAGGGTGAGCAGTTCTTC. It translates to CASSLRAGEGEQFF.

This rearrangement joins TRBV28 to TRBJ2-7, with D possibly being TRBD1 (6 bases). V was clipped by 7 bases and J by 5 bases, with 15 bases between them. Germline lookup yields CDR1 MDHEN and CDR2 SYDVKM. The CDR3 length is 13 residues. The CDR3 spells CASNQQGAHEQYF. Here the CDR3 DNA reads TGTGCCAGCAACCAACAGGGAGCCCACGAGCAGTACTTC.

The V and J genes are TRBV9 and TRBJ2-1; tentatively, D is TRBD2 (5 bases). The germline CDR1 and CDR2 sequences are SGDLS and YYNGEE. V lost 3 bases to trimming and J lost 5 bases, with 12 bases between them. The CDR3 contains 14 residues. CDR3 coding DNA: TGTGCCAGCAGCGGTCAGCTAGCACACAATGAGCAGTTCTTC. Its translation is CASSGQLAHNEQFF.

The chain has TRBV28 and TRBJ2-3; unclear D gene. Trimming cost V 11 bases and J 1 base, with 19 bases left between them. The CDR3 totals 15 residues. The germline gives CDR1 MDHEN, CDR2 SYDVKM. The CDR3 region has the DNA TGTGCCGTACGCAGAGGAGCGCCTCGCACAGATACGCAGTATTTT. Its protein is CAVRRGAPRTDTQYF.

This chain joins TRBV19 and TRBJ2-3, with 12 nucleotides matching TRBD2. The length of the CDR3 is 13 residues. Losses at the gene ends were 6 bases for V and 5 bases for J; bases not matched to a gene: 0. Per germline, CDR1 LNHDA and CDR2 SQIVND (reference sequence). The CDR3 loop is CASRLAGGDTQYF. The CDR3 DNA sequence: TGTGCCAGTAGACTAGCGGGAGGAGATACGCAGTATTTT.

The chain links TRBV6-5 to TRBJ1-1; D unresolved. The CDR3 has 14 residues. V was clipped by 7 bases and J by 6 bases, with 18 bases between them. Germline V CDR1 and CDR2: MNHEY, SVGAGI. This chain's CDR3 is CASTTRRANAEAFF. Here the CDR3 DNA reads TGTGCCAGCACCACAAGGAGGGCTAACGCTGAAGCTTTCTTT.

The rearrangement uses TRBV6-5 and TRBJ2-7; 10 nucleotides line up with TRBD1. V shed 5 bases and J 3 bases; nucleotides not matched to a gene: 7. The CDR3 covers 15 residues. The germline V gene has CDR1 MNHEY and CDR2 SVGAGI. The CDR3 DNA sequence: TGTGCCAGCAGTGCAACCGGGACAGGGGTCTACGAGCAGTACTTC. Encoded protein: CASSATGTGVYEQYF.

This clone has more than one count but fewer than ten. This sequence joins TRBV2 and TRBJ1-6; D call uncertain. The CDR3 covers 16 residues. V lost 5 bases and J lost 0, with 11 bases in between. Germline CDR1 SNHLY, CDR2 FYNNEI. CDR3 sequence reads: CASSIFSSSYNSPLHF. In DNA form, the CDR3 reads TGTGCCAGCAGTATTTTCTCTAGCTCCTATAATTCACCCCTCCACTTT.

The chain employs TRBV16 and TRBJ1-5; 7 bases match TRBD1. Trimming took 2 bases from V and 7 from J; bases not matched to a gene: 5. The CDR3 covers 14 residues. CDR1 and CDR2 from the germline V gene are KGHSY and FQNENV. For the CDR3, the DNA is TGTGCCAGCAGCCAAAGGGGGCCCCGACAGCCCCAGCATTTT. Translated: CASSQRGPRQPQHF.

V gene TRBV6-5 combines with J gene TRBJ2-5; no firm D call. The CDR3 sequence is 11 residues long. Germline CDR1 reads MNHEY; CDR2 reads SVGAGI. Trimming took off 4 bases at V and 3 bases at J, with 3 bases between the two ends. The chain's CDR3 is CASSSEETQYF. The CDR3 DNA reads TGTGCCAGCAGTTCCGAAGAGACCCAGTACTTC.

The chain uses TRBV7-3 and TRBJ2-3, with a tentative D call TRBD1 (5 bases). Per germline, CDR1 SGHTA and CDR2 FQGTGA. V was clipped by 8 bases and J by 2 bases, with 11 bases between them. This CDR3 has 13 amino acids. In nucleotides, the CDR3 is TGTGCCAGCGGACAATCCTACACAGATACGCAGTATTTT. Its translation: CASGQSYTDTQYF.

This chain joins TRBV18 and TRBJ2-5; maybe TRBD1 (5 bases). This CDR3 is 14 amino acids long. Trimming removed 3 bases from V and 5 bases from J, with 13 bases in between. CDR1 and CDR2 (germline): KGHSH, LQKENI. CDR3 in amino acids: CASSPADKGETQYF. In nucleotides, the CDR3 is TGTGCCAGCTCACCCGCGGACAAAGGGGAGACCCAGTACTTC.